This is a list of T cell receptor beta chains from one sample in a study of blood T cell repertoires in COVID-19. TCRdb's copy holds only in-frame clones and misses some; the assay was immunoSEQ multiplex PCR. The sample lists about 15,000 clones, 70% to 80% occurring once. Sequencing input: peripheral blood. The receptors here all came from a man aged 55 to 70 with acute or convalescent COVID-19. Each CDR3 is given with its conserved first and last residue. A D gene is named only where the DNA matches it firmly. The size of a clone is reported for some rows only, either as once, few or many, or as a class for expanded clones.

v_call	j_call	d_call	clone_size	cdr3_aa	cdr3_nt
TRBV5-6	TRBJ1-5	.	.	CASSLGRGKPQHF	TGTGCCAGCAGCTTGGGCAGGGGAAAGCCCCAGCATTTT
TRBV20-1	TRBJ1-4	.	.	CSALLNEKLFF	TGCAGTGCATTACTTAATGAAAAACTGTTTTTT
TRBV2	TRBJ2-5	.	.	CASSDPTRRGGTQYF	TGTGCCAGCAGTGACCCCACTAGGAGGGGAGGGACCCAGTACTTC
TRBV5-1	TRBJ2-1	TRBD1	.	CASSLGDRYNEQFF	TGCGCCAGCAGCTTGGGGGACAGATACAATGAGCAGTTCTTC
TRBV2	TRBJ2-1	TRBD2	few	CASLLAGDEQFF	TGTGCCAGTTTACTAGCGGGCGATGAGCAGTTCTTC
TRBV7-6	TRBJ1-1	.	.	CASSKSVITEAFF	TGTGCCAGCAGCAAAAGCGTTATCACTGAAGCTTTCTTT
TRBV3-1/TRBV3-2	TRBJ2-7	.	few	CASSLQGSQQYF	TGTGCCAGCAGCCTGCAGGGGTCCCAGCAGTACTTC
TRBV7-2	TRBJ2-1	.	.	CASSAPPLPNEQFF	TGTGCCAGCAGCGCGCCGCCCCTTCCCAATGAGCAGTTCTTC
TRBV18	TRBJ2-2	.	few	CASSERLTGELFF	TGTGCCAGCTCCGAGCGGCTCACCGGGGAGCTGTTTTTT
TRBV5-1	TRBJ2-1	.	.	CASRRGTSSYNEQFF	TGCGCCAGCAGGAGGGGGACAAGCTCCTACAATGAGCAGTTCTTC
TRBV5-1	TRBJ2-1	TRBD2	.	CASRDGGREVDEQFF	TGCGCCAGCAGGGATGGTGGGCGGGAGGTCGATGAGCAGTTCTTC
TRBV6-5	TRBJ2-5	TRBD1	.	CASSRTGQETQYF	TGTGCCAGCAGCCGGACAGGGCAAGAGACCCAGTACTTC
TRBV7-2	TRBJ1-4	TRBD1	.	CASSPTGNNEKLFF	TGTGCCAGCAGTCCGACAGGGAACAATGAAAAACTGTTTTTT
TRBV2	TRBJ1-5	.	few	CASNFGGEYSNQPQHF	TGTGCCAGCAACTTTGGGGGGGAATATAGCAATCAGCCCCAGCATTTT
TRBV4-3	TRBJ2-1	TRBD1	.	CASSQGQGYGEQFF	TGCGCCAGCAGCCAAGGACAGGGGTACGGGGAGCAGTTCTTC
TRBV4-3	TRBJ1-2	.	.	CASSPVGGNYGYTF	TGCGCCAGCAGCCCGGTCGGGGGGAACTATGGCTACACCTTC
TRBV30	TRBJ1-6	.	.	CAWSADLRVGNSPLHF	TGTGCCTGGAGCGCGGACCTCAGGGTCGGTAATTCACCCCTCCACTTT
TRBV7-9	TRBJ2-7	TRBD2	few	CASSRAGAHEQYF	TGTGCCAGCAGCCGAGCGGGGGCCCACGAGCAGTACTTC
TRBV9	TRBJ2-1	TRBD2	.	CASSDKAGSHNEQFF	TGTGCCAGCAGCGACAAAGCGGGGTCCCACAATGAGCAGTTCTTC
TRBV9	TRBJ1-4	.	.	CASSVEGNNEKLFF	TGTGCCAGCAGCGTAGAGGGGAATAATGAAAAACTGTTTTTT